Below, 32 T cell receptor beta chains from the same sample are listed, as sequenced in a study of T-cell reconstitution after alpha-beta-depleted transplantation in children. A library of TCRbeta sequences, prepared with unique molecular identifiers, was generated. A single record per CDR3 protein comes from TCRdb applying MiXCR to the PCR reads. Of about 240,000 distinct CDR3 sequences in the sample, around 25% were seen once. The starting material was PBMCs, obtained before TCRalphabeta/CD19-depleted stem cell transplant. Every receptor here comes from a girl aged 2 to 9 with Fanconi anemia, due to receive a stem cell transplant.

This clonotype was seen more than once but under ten times. This chain connects TRBV7-2 to TRBJ2-4, with D maybe TRBD2 (6 bases). V was cut by 1 base and J by 6 bases, with 10 bases left in between. CDR3 length equals 14 residues. Germline V gene data show CDR1 as SGHTA and CDR2 as FQGNSA. CDR3 sequence (DNA): TGTGCCAGCAGCTTAGGCGGAGGGCGAAACATTCAGTACTTC. It encodes CASSLGGGRNIQYF.

This clonotype was counted only a few times. The rearrangement links TRBV20-1 to TRBJ1-1; tentative D call: TRBD1 (6 bases). CDR1 and CDR2 (germline): DFQATT, SNEGSKA (reference sequence). V was cut by 6 bases and J by 4 bases, with 18 bases left in between. The CDR3 loop spans 14 amino acids. The CDR3 spells CSADLQGRPTEAFF. CDR3 DNA: TGCAGTGCCGATCTACAGGGTAGGCCCACTGAAGCTTTCTTT.

In this sample, this clonotype turned up a few times. V is TRBV10-3 and J is TRBJ2-7; 8 bases match TRBD1. Trimming cost V 1 base and J 2 bases; bases outside gene matches: 1. CDR1 is ENHRY and CDR2 is SYGVKD in the germline V gene. This CDR3 contains 14 residues. The CDR3 DNA sequence: TGTGCCATCAGTGAGTTGGGACAGGCCTACGAGCAGTACTTC. Its protein is CAISELGQAYEQYF.

The rearrangement links TRBV10-3 to TRBJ1-2; D is perhaps TRBD1 (6 bases). The CDR3 has 16 residues. The V and J ends lost 6 bases and 3 bases respectively, with 20 bases between them. From germline, CDR1 is ENHRY and CDR2 SYGVKD. The CDR3 protein is CAIRPLGRGVDYGYTF. As DNA, the CDR3 is TGTGCCATCAGGCCCCTCGGCAGGGGAGTAGACTATGGCTACACCTTC.

This clonotype was counted many times. The chain recombines TRBV12-3 or TRBV12-4 with TRBJ2-7; D is ambiguous. Trimming took 2 bases from V and 0 from J, leaving 8 bases between them. The CDR3 covers 14 residues. The CDR3 DNA is TGTGCCAGCAGTTTATACCGCCTCTCCTACGAGCAGTACTTC. Protein: CASSLYRLSYEQYF.

The chain carries TRBV20-1 and TRBJ2-1; 10 nucleotides line up with TRBD2. CDR1 and CDR2 from the germline V gene are DFQATT and SNEGSKA (reference sequence). The trim removed 0 bases at V and 6 bases at J, leaving 8 bases unmatched. This CDR3 contains 16 residues. The CDR3 is CSARETGTSDANEQFF. CDR3 in DNA: TGCAGTGCTAGAGAAACCGGGACTAGCGATGCCAATGAGCAGTTCTTC.

This clonotype was counted ten times or more. The chain employs TRBV10-2 and TRBJ2-1; 8 positions agree with TRBD2. J gave up 3 bases and V 0 bases, and 13 bases lay outside the gene matches. Germline-derived CDR1 and CDR2 are WSHSY and SAAADI. This CDR3 is 19 amino acids long. CDR3 sequence reads: CASSESVPTLAGFYNEQFF. DNA for the CDR3: TGCGCCAGCAGTGAGTCAGTGCCCACATTAGCGGGATTCTACAATGAGCAGTTCTTC.

The chain uses TRBV7-8 and TRBJ2-7; D tentatively fits TRBD1 or TRBD2 (5 bases each). V was shortened by 3 bases and J by 5 bases, with 11 bases between the two germline ends. The CDR3 runs to 13 residues. Germline V lookup: CDR1 SGHVS, CDR2 FQNEAQ. CDR3 nucleotide sequence: TGTGCCAGCAGCTTTGCAGGGAGCCACGAGCAGTACTTC. Amino acids: CASSFAGSHEQYF.

This clonotype was detected a few times. The chain links TRBV29-1 to TRBJ2-1; the D gene is possibly TRBD1 (5 bases). The V and J ends lost 3 bases and 6 bases respectively, with 9 bases between them. Germline V gene data show CDR1 as SQVTM and CDR2 as ANQGSEA. The length of the CDR3 is 12 residues. The CDR3 DNA reads as TGCAGCGTTGATAGGGGCGGCAATGAGCAGTTCTTC. Its translation: CSVDRGGNEQFF.

This clonotype was detected many times. V gene TRBV2 combines with J gene TRBJ2-7; D gene unclear. Trimming removed 1 base at V and 3 bases at J, with 16 bases between. This CDR3 has 16 residues. Looked up from germline, CDR1 is SNHLY and CDR2 is FYNNEI. The CDR3 DNA follows: TGTGCCAGCAGTGAAGTACCGTACCAGCTTCACTACGAGCAGTACTTC. It codes for CASSEVPYQLHYEQYF.

This clonotype was counted at least ten times. This chain joins TRBV6-5 and TRBJ2-1; no clear D gene. Trimming took off 8 bases at V and 4 bases at J, with 12 bases between the two ends. This CDR3 comprises 13 residues. Germline lookup yields CDR1 MNHEY and CDR2 SVGAGI. DNA of the CDR3: TGTGCCAGCTGGACGGGTTCTTACAATGAGCAGTTCTTC. Amino acids: CASWTGSYNEQFF.

The chain carries TRBV5-1 and TRBJ2-5; 7 nucleotides line up with TRBD1. The length of the CDR3 is 14 residues. V was clipped by 4 bases and J by 2 bases; unmatched bases: 5. CDR1 and CDR2 from the germline V gene are SGHRS and YFSETQ. The CDR3 protein is CASSPGTEQETQYF. The CDR3 DNA follows: TGCGCCAGCAGCCCCGGGACAGAACAAGAGACCCAGTACTTC.

At least ten counts were recorded for this clonotype. This chain uses TRBV10-3 with TRBJ2-7; 13 nucleotides align to TRBD2. The CDR3 covers 17 residues. Trimming took 2 bases from V and 3 from J; bases not matched to a gene: 7. The germline CDR1 and CDR2 sequences are ENHRY and SYGVKD. The CDR3 reads CAISEGLAGVSDYEQYF. CDR3 coding DNA: TGTGCCATCAGTGAGGGACTAGCGGGAGTTTCCGACTACGAGCAGTACTTC.

This clonotype was detected ten times or more. A junction boundary mismatches the germline segment, possibly from a read error. V gene TRBV12-3 or TRBV12-4 combines with J gene TRBJ1-5; D is ambiguous. CDR3 length equals 15 residues. The CDR3 DNA follows: TGTGCCAGCAGTATAGCGGGGTCGGGCAATCAGCCCCAGCATTTT. Translation gives CASSIAGSGNQPQHF.

CDR3 residues: CASSERPGLAGLFAYEQYF. Written as DNA, the CDR3 is TGTGCCAGCAGCGAGAGACCGGGACTAGCGGGGCTGTTTGCGTACGAGCAGTACTTC. This chain connects TRBV6-1 to TRBJ2-7, with TRBD2 identical over 13 bases. The CDR3 is made up of 19 amino acids. V lost 6 bases and J lost 4; bases outside the gene matches: 18. Germline values: CDR1 MNHNS, CDR2 SASEGT.

This clonotype was counted at least ten times. The chain links TRBV20-1 to TRBJ1-2; D not certain. The CDR3 extends over 14 amino acids. Germline V CDR1 and CDR2: DFQATT, SNEGSKA (reference sequence). Trimming removed 0 bases at V and 6 bases at J, with 14 bases between. CDR3 region: CSARDGRGTNGYTF. CDR3 in DNA: TGCAGTGCTAGAGATGGCCGCGGCACGAATGGCTACACCTTC.

This chain links TRBV29-1 with TRBJ2-7, with D hard to call. V was clipped by 3 bases and J by 0 bases, with 6 bases between them. The CDR3 extends over 12 amino acids. CDR1 and CDR2 (germline): SQVTM, ANQGSEA. The CDR3 bases are TGCAGCGTTGAGGCAGACTCCTACGAGCAGTACTTC. This sequence encodes CSVEADSYEQYF.

About this clonotype: At one end the junction does not follow the germline gene, possibly because of a read error. The J gene is TRBJ2-1, the V gene TRBV7-9, with D perhaps matching TRBD2 (5 bases). The CDR3 extends over 12 amino acids. Looked up from germline, CDR1 is SEHNR and CDR2 is FQNEAQ (reference sequence). CDR3 bases: TGTTCCAGCAGCTTAGGACGGGGTGAGCAGTTCTTC. Translated, it gives CSSSLGRGEQFF.

The DNA of the CDR3 is TGTGCCACCAGCAGAAGTCTAGGTCGGGCGGGTGCCTACGAGCAGTACTTC. It translates to CATSRSLGRAGAYEQYF. V usage is TRBV15 and J usage is TRBJ2-7; tentatively, D is TRBD2 (5 bases). V gave up 2 bases and J gave up 2 bases, with 19 bases separating them. Germline V gene lookup returns CDR1 LNHNV and CDR2 YYDKDF (reference sequence). CDR3 length: 17 amino acids.

This clonotype came up many times. The J gene is TRBJ2-1, the V gene TRBV25-1; D possibly corresponds to TRBD2 (6 bases). The CDR3 runs 14 residues. The ends were cut back, 4 bases at V and 4 bases at J, with 11 bases in the middle. Germline V gene data show CDR1 as MGHDK and CDR2 as SYGVNS. The CDR3 DNA sequence: TGTGCCAGCAGTGGGGTGAGCGGGTACAATGAGCAGTTCTTC. It encodes CASSGVSGYNEQFF.

This clonotype was detected a few times. This chain joins TRBV12-3 or TRBV12-4 and TRBJ2-7; possibly TRBD1 for D (6 bases). The V end lost 6 bases, the J end lost 7 bases, and 13 bases lay between the germline ends. The CDR3 contains 12 residues. The CDR3 loop is CASRPPGEEQYF. In DNA form, the CDR3 reads TGTGCCAGCAGGCCGCCAGGGGAAGAGCAGTACTTC.

Here the CDR3 DNA reads TGTGCCACCAGCAGAGGCCAGACTAGCGCCTCCTACAATGAGCAGTTCTTC. Translated: CATSRGQTSASYNEQFF. The chain is built from TRBV15 and TRBJ2-1, with 8 bases that match TRBD2. Trimming removed 1 base from V and 0 bases from J; junction bases left unmatched: 5. The CDR3 totals 17 residues. Germline V gives CDR1 LNHNV, CDR2 YYDKDF (reference sequence).

V and J are TRBV20-1 and TRBJ2-7; no clear D. CDR1 and CDR2 from the germline V gene are DFQATT and SNEGSKA (reference sequence). The CDR3 sequence is 13 residues long. Trimming pared 3 bases from V and 1 base from J, leaving 10 bases between. The CDR3 loop reads CSASFGTSYEQYF. CDR3 DNA: TGCAGTGCTAGCTTCGGCACTTCCTACGAGCAGTACTTC.

Ten or more counts support this clonotype. The CDR3 reads CASSNLRTGLRNTEAFF. The CDR3 region has the DNA TGTGCCAGCAGTAACCTAAGGACAGGGCTGAGGAACACTGAAGCTTTCTTT. The gene calls are TRBV6-5 and TRBJ1-1, with 8 positions matching TRBD1. The CDR3 has 17 residues. V shed 5 bases and J 1 base; nucleotides not matched to a gene: 12. CDR1 and CDR2 (germline): MNHEY, SVGAGI.

The chain couples TRBV20-1 to TRBJ1-5, with 9 bases aligning to TRBD1. The germline V gene has CDR1 DFQATT and CDR2 SNEGSKA (reference sequence). The CDR3 has 14 amino acids. With 3 bases clipped from V and 4 bases from J, the junction kept 4 bases outside the gene matches. The CDR3: CSARRDRVNQPQHF. CDR3 nucleotide sequence: TGCAGTGCTAGGCGGGACAGGGTAAATCAGCCCCAGCATTTT.

Many counts were recorded for this clonotype. This chain connects TRBV13 to TRBJ2-3; possible D gene TRBD2, 6 bases. This CDR3 has 14 amino acids. V lost 0 bases, J lost 6 bases, and 10 bases lay in between. From germline, CDR1 is PRHDT and CDR2 FYEKMQ (reference sequence). In DNA, the CDR3 is TGTGCCAGCAGCTTAGGAGGGGAGGTCGATACGCAGTATTTT. Translated: CASSLGGEVDTQYF.

This clonotype was detected ten times or more. The rearrangement joins TRBV5-5 to TRBJ2-5; D is perhaps TRBD1 or TRBD2 (5 bases each). There are 17 residues in the CDR3. The V end lost 1 base, the J end lost 0 bases, and 16 bases lay between the germline ends. Germline CDR1 SGHKS, CDR2 YYEKEE (reference sequence). The CDR3 loop is CASSLLPASGHQETQYF. The CDR3 DNA is TGTGCCAGCAGCTTGCTTCCCGCCTCGGGACACCAAGAGACCCAGTACTTC.

In regard to this clonotype: A read error may account for a junction end that differs from germline. The V and J genes are TRBV20-1 and TRBJ2-7; the match to TRBD2 covers 16 bases. The germline V gene has CDR1 DFQATT and CDR2 SNEGSKA (reference sequence). The CDR3 runs to 15 residues. The CDR3 DNA is TGCAGTGCTTGGCCGACCGGGACTAGCGGGGGGGCCTGGCACTTC. Protein: CSAWPTGTSGGAWHF.

This sequence joins TRBV4-1 and TRBJ2-7, with TRBD1 as a possible D gene (6 bases). The CDR3 length is 14 residues. V gave up 1 base and J gave up 4 bases, with 11 bases separating them. Germline loops: CDR1 MGHRA, CDR2 YSYEKL. This chain's CDR3 is CASSQVQGMYEQYF. The DNA for the CDR3 is TGCGCCAGCAGCCAAGTTCAGGGGATGTACGAGCAGTACTTC.

This clonotype occurred many times. The chain carries TRBV6-4 and TRBJ2-1; 11 nucleotides align to TRBD2. This CDR3 region has 15 residues. V dropped 7 bases and J dropped 3; count of bases not matched to a gene: 5. Germline V gene data show CDR1 as MRHNA and CDR2 as SNTAGT. CDR3 region: CASTRLAGIYNEQFF. The CDR3 DNA sequence: TGTGCCAGCACCCGACTAGCGGGAATCTACAATGAGCAGTTCTTC.

The V call is TRBV29-1, the J call TRBJ2-7, with unresolved D. Trimming removed 3 bases at V and 1 base at J, with 10 bases between. This CDR3 has 13 amino acids. Looked up from germline, CDR1 is SQVTM and CDR2 is ANQGSEA. The DNA of the CDR3 is TGCAGCGTTGACAGTTTGAATTCCTACGAGCAGTACTTC. The encoded protein is CSVDSLNSYEQYF.

V is TRBV28 and J is TRBJ2-7; unclear D gene. Germline values: CDR1 MDHEN, CDR2 SYDVKM. The germline V and J ends were trimmed by 2 bases and 3 bases, with 8 bases remaining between them. This CDR3 region has 13 residues. The CDR3 coding sequence is TGTGCCAGCAGTTTACTGGAGTTCTACGAGCAGTACTTC. The encoded protein is CASSLLEFYEQYF.